The 29 T cell receptor beta chains listed next were all sequenced from one sample in a study of T-cell reconstitution after alpha-beta-depleted transplantation in children. Unique molecular identifiers were incorporated into the prepared TCRbeta library. In TCRdb, the PCR reads were re-called with MiXCR into one record per CDR3 protein. This sample has 500,000 to 650,000 distinct CDR3 sequences, with approximately 10% found just once. Sample: PBMCs, mostly from graft donor cells, taken 180 days after TCRalphabeta/CD19-depleted stem cell transplant. These receptors were obtained from a female patient aged 2-9 years who had a stem cell transplant for aplastic anemia, so the T cells may come from the graft donor.

This clonotype has more than one count but fewer than ten. The rearrangement uses TRBV28 and TRBJ2-7; the match to TRBD1 covers 9 bases. This CDR3 has 15 amino acids. Trimming cost V 5 bases and J 3 bases; bases outside gene matches: 8. Germline values: CDR1 MDHEN, CDR2 SYDVKM. The CDR3 region is CASSHPGTGFYEQYF. The CDR3 DNA reads TGTGCCAGCAGTCACCCCGGGACAGGGTTCTACGAGCAGTACTTC.

The chain carries TRBV24-1 and TRBJ2-2, with D possibly TRBD2 on 5 matching bases. CDR1 and CDR2 from the germline V gene are KGHDR and SFDVKD. This CDR3 spans 14 amino acids. V shed 6 bases and J shed 1 base, with 8 bases lying between them. Here the CDR3 DNA reads TGTGCCACCAGTCACGGGGTGAACACCGGGGAGCTGTTTTTT. It specifies CATSHGVNTGELFF.

The CDR3 region is CSVPTGGLGYTF. DNA for the CDR3: TGCAGCGTGCCGACAGGGGGATTGGGCTACACCTTC. The chain employs TRBV29-1 and TRBJ1-2; TRBD1 agrees at 9 bases. Germline trimming cut 6 bases from V and 8 bases from J; bases unmatched to any gene: 7. The CDR3 contains 12 residues. Germline values: CDR1 SQVTM, CDR2 ANQGSEA.

This clonotype was observed a few times. This rearrangement joins TRBV7-2 to TRBJ1-2, with TRBD1 matching over 7 bases. From germline, CDR1 is SGHTA and CDR2 FQGNSA. This CDR3 is 14 amino acids long. V trimming: 5 bases; J trimming: 2 bases; junction bases outside the gene matches: 5. Written as DNA, the CDR3 is TGTGCCAGCAGCATACCGGGACAGAACTATGGCTACACCTTC. It translates to CASSIPGQNYGYTF.

This clonotype has a handful of counts. This chain uses TRBV7-3 with TRBJ2-2; weak D call: TRBD2 (5 bases). From germline, CDR1 is SGHTA and CDR2 FQGTGA. CDR3 length: 15 residues. V was pared by 2 bases and J by 4 bases, with 11 bases between. The CDR3 coding sequence is TGTGCCAGCAGCTTAGTGGGAGTCCCCACCGGGGAGCTGTTTTTT. This sequence encodes CASSLVGVPTGELFF.

A few counts support this clonotype. This chain connects TRBV29-1 to TRBJ2-5; D possibly corresponds to TRBD1 (6 bases). The CDR3 is 14 amino acids. V dropped 6 bases and J dropped 1 base, with 15 bases sitting between them. CDR1 and CDR2 from the germline V gene are SQVTM and ANQGSEA. The CDR3 reads CSVTGAGVQETQYF. The CDR3 bases are TGCAGCGTCACCGGGGCAGGGGTCCAAGAGACCCAGTACTTC.

The J gene is TRBJ2-3, the V gene TRBV20-1; the D gene is possibly TRBD2 (7 bases). The V end was cut by 3 bases, the J end by 0 bases, with 13 bases between. The CDR3 spans 15 residues. Germline V gene lookup returns CDR1 DFQATT and CDR2 SNEGSKA (reference sequence). The CDR3 protein is CSASAAGASTDTQYF. The CDR3, as DNA: TGCAGTGCTAGTGCGGCGGGGGCTAGCACAGATACGCAGTATTTT.

This clonotype is a singleton in its sample. V gene TRBV7-2 combines with J gene TRBJ2-3, with D possibly being TRBD2 (5 bases). Trimming removed 6 bases at V and 0 bases at J, with 19 bases between. Germline assignment: CDR1 SGHTA and CDR2 FQGNSA. The CDR3 sequence is 17 residues long. This CDR3 reads CASRELVGFTSTDTQYF. In DNA, the CDR3 is TGTGCCAGCAGGGAACTAGTGGGTTTTACTAGCACAGATACGCAGTATTTT. Full variable domain (remainder filled in from reference TRBV7-2 and TRBJ2-3): GAGVSQSPSNKVTEKGKDVELRCDPISGHTALYWYRQSLGQGLEFLIYFQGNSAPDKSGLPSDRFSAERTGGSVSTLTIQRTQQEDSAVYLCASRELVGFTSTDTQYFGPGTRLTVL.

This clonotype has only a few counts. The chain uses TRBV5-1 and TRBJ2-1, with no clear D. Germline lookup yields CDR1 SGHRS and CDR2 YFSETQ. Trimming left V 4 bases short and J 2 bases short, with 16 bases between. This CDR3 is 16 amino acids long. The CDR3 DNA is TGCGCCAGCAGCCCCCAGCCAGGACCCACCTACAATGAGCAGTTCTTC. Residues: CASSPQPGPTYNEQFF.

The chain combines TRBV4-3 with TRBJ2-2, with a weak D call TRBD2 (5 bases). V dropped 3 bases and J dropped 0 bases, with 14 bases sitting between them. The CDR3 has 17 residues. CDR1 and CDR2 from the germline V gene are LGHNA and YSLEER. The CDR3 sequence: CASSHLRLTANTGELFF. The CDR3 coding sequence is TGCGCCAGCAGCCACCTCAGACTAACCGCGAACACCGGGGAGCTGTTTTTT.

This clonotype showed up just a few times. V and J are TRBV20-1 and TRBJ2-1; the D gene is possibly TRBD2 (5 bases). Trimming took off 1 base at V and 0 bases at J, with 10 bases between the two ends. The germline V gene has CDR1 DFQATT and CDR2 SNEGSKA (reference sequence). The CDR3 totals 15 residues. The CDR3 is CSARVREGSYNEQFF. As DNA, the CDR3 is TGCAGTGCTAGAGTGAGAGAGGGCTCCTACAATGAGCAGTTCTTC.

This clonotype was detected a few times. The J gene is TRBJ2-1, the V gene TRBV11-2; 16 bases align to TRBD2. The CDR3 covers 18 residues. In germline, CDR1 is SGHAT, CDR2 FQNNGV. The V and J ends lost 7 bases and 4 bases, in that order; junction bases with no gene match: 10. The CDR3 loop reads CASTLGTSGRAGYNEQFF. The CDR3 region has the DNA TGTGCCAGCACCTTGGGGACTAGCGGGAGGGCCGGGTACAATGAGCAGTTCTTC.

This clonotype was seen more than once but under ten times. The chain links TRBV3-1 to TRBJ1-4; D is ambiguous. The CDR3 contains 15 residues. Germline V gene data show CDR1 as LGHDT and CDR2 as YNNKEL (reference sequence). Trimming took off 0 bases at V and 8 bases at J, with 13 bases between the two ends. The CDR3 region is CASSQDFGGREKLFF. CDR3 coding DNA: TGTGCCAGCAGCCAAGACTTCGGAGGCAGAGAAAAACTGTTTTTT.

This clonotype occurred many times. The V gene is TRBV20-1, the J gene TRBJ2-3; the D gene is possibly TRBD2 (5 bases). CDR3 length equals 15 residues. Trimming left V 0 bases short and J 1 base short, with 11 bases between. The V gene's germline CDR1 is DFQATT and CDR2 SNEGSKA (reference sequence). The CDR3 DNA reads TGCAGTGCTAGAGATCCCCGGCGGGGCACAGATACGCAGTATTTT. Translation gives CSARDPRRGTDTQYF.

The CDR3: CASSWGFEDLAKNIQYF. The CDR3 bases are TGTGCCAGCAGCTGGGGCTTTGAAGACCTAGCCAAAAACATTCAGTACTTC. V is TRBV7-9 and J is TRBJ2-4; the D gene is possibly TRBD1 (5 bases). Germline loops: CDR1 SEHNR, CDR2 FQNEAQ (reference sequence). The CDR3 loop spans 17 amino acids. V dropped 4 bases and J dropped 0 bases, with 16 bases sitting between them.

This clonotype was observed a handful of times. DNA of the CDR3: TGTGCCAGCAGAGCTCGAACTAGTAATTACAATGAGCAGTTCTTC. Translation gives CASRARTSNYNEQFF. V is TRBV28 and J is TRBJ2-1; a possible D gene is TRBD2 (5 bases). CDR1 is MDHEN, CDR2 SYDVKM, per germline. V lost 6 bases and J lost 4, with 16 bases in between. This CDR3 is built from 15 residues. The full variable domain, with the rest looked up from reference TRBV28 and TRBJ2-1, is DVKVTQSSRYLVKRTGEKVFLECVQDMDHENMFWYRQDPGLGLRLIYFSYDVKMKEKGDIPEGYSVSREKKERFSLILESASTNQTSMYLCASRARTSNYNEQFFGPGTRLTVL.

The chain has TRBV19 and TRBJ1-5, with D possibly matching TRBD1 (5 bases). This CDR3 contains 15 residues. V was shortened by 3 bases and J by 2 bases, with 11 bases between the two germline ends. Germline CDR1 is LNHDA and CDR2 is SQIVND (reference sequence). DNA of the CDR3: TGTGCCAGTAGTATTCGCGGAGGGGGCAATCAGCCCCAGCATTTT. This translates into CASSIRGGGNQPQHF.

CDR3 in DNA: TGTGCCAGCAGCGTATCTGGGCGGGAGATAGTCGAGCAGTACTTC. Protein product: CASSVSGREIVEQYF. The V and J genes are TRBV9 and TRBJ2-7; the match to TRBD2 covers 7 bases. Trimming took 1 base from V and 6 from J; bases not matched to a gene: 10. Germline V gives CDR1 SGDLS, CDR2 YYNGEE. CDR3 length: 15 residues.

This clonotype was observed a handful of times. The chain couples TRBV9 to TRBJ2-5; 12 positions agree with TRBD2. Germline lookup yields CDR1 SGDLS and CDR2 YYNGEE. V gave up 0 bases and J gave up 4 bases; unmatched junction bases: 7. The CDR3 length is 17 residues. CDR3 sequence: CASSVGLAGGVGETQYF. CDR3 coding DNA: TGTGCCAGCAGCGTAGGGCTAGCGGGAGGGGTGGGAGAGACCCAGTACTTC.

This clonotype was seen only a few times. The gene calls are TRBV29-1 and TRBJ2-5; D gene uncertain. The germline V gene encodes CDR1 SQVTM and CDR2 ANQGSEA. This CDR3 contains 18 residues. The CDR3 reads CIRPPSRYGPTSQETQYF. In DNA form, the CDR3 reads TGCATCCGCCCCCCAAGCAGATACGGCCCGACAAGTCAAGAGACCCAGTACTTC.

For the CDR3, the DNA is TGTGCCAGCAGTCTCCGGGGTACCCCGCCGGTTTACGAGCAGTACGTC. Encoded protein: CASSLRGTPPVYEQYV. The chain uses TRBV6-2 or TRBV6-3 and TRBJ2-7; perhaps TRBD2 as D (5 bases). V was pared by 5 bases and J by 4 bases, with 21 bases between. The CDR3 has 16 residues. Germline assignment: CDR1 MNHEY and CDR2 SVGEGT.

V is TRBV7-2 and J is TRBJ2-7, with D possibly being TRBD1 or TRBD2 (5 bases each). Between the trimmed V and J ends, which lost 8 bases and 6 bases, there was a span of 26 bases. Germline loops: CDR1 SGHTA, CDR2 FQGNSA. The CDR3 consists of 16 residues. The CDR3 sequence is CASAGIQQAPRGEQYF. The CDR3 region has the DNA TGTGCCAGCGCTGGGATCCAACAGGCCCCTCGGGGCGAGCAGTACTTC.

There are a few counts of this clonotype. This CDR3 reads CASSPGQNANQPQHF. In nucleotides, the CDR3 is TGTGCCAGCTCCCCGGGACAGAATGCCAATCAGCCCCAGCATTTT. The rearrangement joins TRBV18 to TRBJ1-5; 7 nucleotides line up with TRBD1. Germline trimming cut 6 bases from V and 3 bases from J; bases unmatched to any gene: 8. Germline CDR1 KGHSH, CDR2 LQKENI. This CDR3 comprises 15 residues.

This clonotype was observed many times. V is TRBV24-1 and J is TRBJ2-2, with TRBD1 identical over 10 bases. CDR1 and CDR2 (germline): KGHDR, SFDVKD. J gave up 7 bases and V 3 bases, and 4 bases lay outside the gene matches. This CDR3 has 15 amino acids. The CDR3 spells CATSDTGTGVGELFF. CDR3 DNA sequence: TGTGCCACCAGTGATACCGGGACAGGGGTCGGGGAGCTGTTTTTT.

The chain has TRBV20-1 and TRBJ2-3; no firm D call. V lost 6 bases and J 5 bases, leaving 15 bases between the germline ends. This CDR3 is 13 amino acids long. The germline CDR1 and CDR2 sequences are DFQATT and SNEGSKA (reference sequence). Written as DNA, the CDR3 is TGCAGTGCGACACCCCCGTCCTTAGATACGCAGTATTTT. As protein: CSATPPSLDTQYF.

The chain employs TRBV12-3 or TRBV12-4 and TRBJ2-6, with 12 bases identical to TRBD1. J was trimmed by 2 bases and V by 3 bases; bases with no gene match: 2. The CDR3 sequence is 17 residues long. The CDR3 spells CASSFGTGGPGANVLTF. The CDR3 nucleotides are TGTGCCAGCAGTTTCGGGACAGGGGGCCCTGGGGCCAACGTCCTGACTTTC.

This chain joins TRBV5-1 and TRBJ2-1, with 14 positions matching TRBD2. The CDR3 has 18 amino acids. Trimming cost V 0 bases and J 12 bases; bases outside gene matches: 14. CDR1 SGHRS and CDR2 YFSETQ come from the germline V gene. The CDR3 here is CASSLGSEGGLAGVGQFF. In DNA form, the CDR3 reads TGCGCCAGCAGCTTGGGATCGGAAGGGGGACTAGCGGGAGTCGGGCAGTTCTTC.

This clonotype was seen a handful of times. The gene calls are TRBV5-1 and TRBJ2-1; TRBD1 matches 10 bases. The CDR3 runs to 15 residues. V lost 4 bases and J lost 7; bases outside the gene matches: 8. The germline gives CDR1 SGHRS, CDR2 YFSETQ. In DNA, the CDR3 is TGCGCCAGCAGCGCCTGGGGGGACAGGGGAAATGAGCAGTTCTTC. This translates into CASSAWGDRGNEQFF.

This rearrangement joins TRBV6-1 to TRBJ2-3; maybe TRBD2 (6 bases). V gave up 5 bases and J gave up 8 bases, with 17 bases separating them. The CDR3 totals 14 residues. The germline gives CDR1 MNHNS, CDR2 SASEGT. The CDR3 loop reads CASSRRDSPGTQYF. The CDR3 bases are TGTGCCAGCAGTCGCCGGGACTCCCCCGGTACGCAGTATTTT.